The 27 T cell receptor beta chains listed next were all sequenced from one sample in a study of cytomegalovirus exposure and HLA in healthy donors. This PCR relied on a set of 60 Vbeta primers and 13 Jbeta primers. TCRdb's table, derived via immunoSEQ multiplex PCR, lists solely in-frame clones and lacks some. Of 150,000 to 200,000 clones in the sample, around four fifths were seen once. Sequencing was done on a sample of PBMCs. These receptors came from a man aged 18 to 35 in good health and CMV-seropositive.

This chain links TRBV5-1 with TRBJ2-7; D might be TRBD2 (5 bases). Trimming stripped 7 bases from V and 7 bases from J, with 12 bases between. This CDR3 spans 11 amino acids. Germline V CDR1 and CDR2: SGHRS, YFSETQ. The DNA for the CDR3 is TGCGCCAGCGCGAGGGCGGGTGAGCAGTACTTC. Protein product: CASARAGEQYF. Full variable domain (remainder filled in from reference TRBV5-1 and TRBJ2-7): KAGVTQTPRYLIKTRGQQVTLSCSPISGHRSVSWYQQTPGQGLQFLFEYFSETQRNKGNFPGRFSGRQFSNSRSEMNVSTLELGDSALYLCASARAGEQYFGPGTRLTVT.

This clone was counted a few times. The gene calls are TRBV4-1 and TRBJ1-5; D remains ambiguous. Germline V gene lookup returns CDR1 MGHRA and CDR2 YSYEKL. There are 16 residues in the CDR3. V lost 0 bases and J lost 0, with 9 bases in between. The CDR3 protein is CASSQEPGNSNQPQHF. As DNA, the CDR3 is TGCGCCAGCAGCCAAGAACCAGGTAATAGCAATCAGCCCCAGCATTTT.

This clone was recorded only once. The same CDR3 arises from other DNA sequences in this sample as well. The V and J genes are TRBV27 and TRBJ1-1; weak D call: TRBD1 (6 bases). Trimming pared 5 bases from V and 2 bases from J, leaving 9 bases between. Germline-derived CDR1 and CDR2 are MNHEY and SMNVEV (reference sequence). The CDR3 extends over 13 amino acids. CDR3 in amino acids: CASSLQGNTEAFF. CDR3 DNA: TGTGCCAGCAGTCTACAGGGCAACACTGAAGCTTTCTTT.

The genes are TRBV7-2 and TRBJ2-5, with TRBD2 identical over 12 bases. The germline V gene has CDR1 SGHTA and CDR2 FQGNSA. With 0 bases clipped from V and 5 bases from J, the junction kept 7 bases outside the gene matches. The CDR3 consists of 17 residues. The CDR3 nucleotides are TGTGCCAGCAGCTTAGCCCTAGCGGGAGGGCCGGGCGAGACCCAGTACTTC. This translates into CASSLALAGGPGETQYF.

CDR3 in amino acids: CASSLGWGLDYEQYF. The DNA of the CDR3 is TGTGCCAGTAGTCTCGGGTGGGGGCTTGATTACGAGCAGTACTTC. V is TRBV27 and J is TRBJ2-7; D is possibly TRBD1 (6 bases). This CDR3 region has 15 residues. Looked up from germline, CDR1 is MNHEY and CDR2 is SMNVEV (reference sequence). Trimming removed 9 bases at V and 4 bases at J, with 22 bases between.

This chain uses TRBV15 with TRBJ2-7, with D maybe TRBD1 (6 bases). Germline V lookup: CDR1 LNHNV, CDR2 YYDKDF (reference sequence). V shed 3 bases and J shed 1 base, with 10 bases lying between them. The CDR3 extends over 14 amino acids. This CDR3 reads CATSSHRVSYEQYF. The CDR3 bases are TGTGCCACCAGCAGTCACAGGGTGTCCTACGAGCAGTACTTC.

This clone was seen only a few times. This chain uses TRBV2 with TRBJ1-1; 7 bases agree with TRBD1. V lost 8 bases and J lost 1; bases outside the gene matches: 4. The germline gives CDR1 SNHLY, CDR2 FYNNEI. The CDR3 consists of 13 residues. The CDR3 here is CASQTGPNTEAFF. DNA of the CDR3: TGTGCCAGCCAGACAGGGCCGAACACTGAAGCTTTCTTT. Filled out from reference TRBV2 and TRBJ1-1, the complete variable domain reads EPEVTQTPSHQVTQMGQEVILRCVPISNHLYFYWYRQILGQKVEFLVSFYNNEISEKSEIFDDQFSVERPDGSNFTLKIRSTKLEDSAMYFCASQTGPNTEAFFGQGTRLTVV.

The chain links TRBV18 to TRBJ2-7; 9 nucleotides agree with TRBD1. This CDR3 region has 17 residues. Germline CDR1 is KGHSH and CDR2 is LQKENI. V gave up 2 bases and J gave up 1 base; unmatched junction bases: 9. DNA for the CDR3: TGTGCCAGCTCACCAAAAAGCGGGACAGGGACATCCTACGAGCAGTACTTC. It specifies CASSPKSGTGTSYEQYF.

V usage is TRBV30 and J usage is TRBJ2-7; 7 bases fit TRBD1. V gave up 3 bases and J gave up 7 bases; unmatched junction bases: 9. Germline CDR1 reads GTSNPN; CDR2 reads SVGIG (reference sequence). The CDR3 is 13 amino acids. The CDR3 DNA sequence: TGTGCCTGGAGCGAAACAGGGGTTAGGGAGCAGTACTTC. Protein sequence: CAWSETGVREQYF.

The rearrangement links TRBV6-5 to TRBJ2-2; D is uncertain. Germline assignment: CDR1 MNHEY and CDR2 SVGAGI. This CDR3 spans 15 amino acids. V was trimmed by 7 bases and J by 5 bases, leaving 17 bases between them. The CDR3: CASTHRGIGTGELFF. CDR3 DNA sequence: TGTGCCAGCACCCACCGCGGAATCGGTACCGGGGAGCTGTTTTTT.

In its sample, this clone was seen a few times. The chain has TRBV7-8 and TRBJ2-3, with D possibly TRBD1 on 5 matching bases. Per the germline V gene, CDR1 is SGHVS and CDR2 is FQNEAQ. Trimming cost V 1 base and J 0 bases, with 20 bases left between them. The CDR3 has 19 residues. In DNA, the CDR3 is TGTGCCAGCAGCTTAGAGTCCACGCCGCAGGGTGGAAGCACAGATACGCAGTATTTT. Translated, it gives CASSLESTPQGGSTDTQYF.

The chain recombines TRBV29-1 with TRBJ1-3, with 11 bases matching TRBD1. V shed 7 bases and J 4 bases; nucleotides not matched to a gene: 6. The CDR3 is made up of 14 amino acids. CDR1 is SQVTM, CDR2 ANQGSEA, per germline. CDR3 amino acids: CSAMGQGDGNTIYF. The CDR3 bases are TGCAGCGCTATGGGACAGGGGGACGGAAACACCATATATTTT.

The CDR3 DNA reads as TGCGCCAGCAGCTGGTCAGATGCCTCAACTAATGAAAAACTGTTTTTT. This translates into CASSWSDASTNEKLFF. The chain carries TRBV5-1 and TRBJ1-4; D call uncertain. V lost 3 bases and J 0 bases, leaving 12 bases between the germline ends. From germline, CDR1 is SGHRS and CDR2 YFSETQ. The CDR3 has 16 amino acids.

V and J are TRBV27 and TRBJ2-7; possible D gene TRBD2, 6 bases. V was clipped by 0 bases and J by 5 bases, with 17 bases between them. This CDR3 has 16 residues. Germline CDR1 MNHEY, CDR2 SMNVEV (reference sequence). CDR3 in amino acids: CASSLSVQSSANEQYF. The CDR3 region has the DNA TGTGCCAGCAGTTTATCGGTCCAATCTAGCGCGAACGAGCAGTACTTC.

This chain joins TRBV7-6 and TRBJ2-1; 7 positions match TRBD2. Germline-derived CDR1 and CDR2 are SGHVS and FNYEAQ. J was trimmed by 4 bases and V by 1 base; bases with no gene match: 1. The length of the CDR3 is 14 residues. CDR3 nucleotides: TGTGCCAGCAGCTTAGGGGGAGGGTACAATGAGCAGTTCTTC. It codes for CASSLGGGYNEQFF.

This rearrangement joins TRBV5-5 to TRBJ1-2, with D perhaps matching TRBD1 (5 bases). The V and J ends lost 1 base and 8 bases respectively, with 12 bases between them. The germline CDR1 and CDR2 sequences are SGHKS and YYEKEE (reference sequence). CDR3 size: 13 residues. The CDR3 spells CASSLSGGSGYTF. CDR3 DNA sequence: TGTGCCAGCAGCTTGTCCGGGGGATCAGGCTACACCTTC.

The rearrangement links TRBV5-1 to TRBJ2-5; D is unclear. CDR1 SGHRS and CDR2 YFSETQ come from the germline V gene. V was cut by 0 bases and J by 4 bases, with 7 bases left in between. The CDR3 runs 13 residues. CDR3 nucleotide sequence: TGCGCCAGCAGCTTGGGTACCAGAGAGACCCAGTACTTC. Translating it yields CASSLGTRETQYF.

The rearrangement links TRBV28 to TRBJ2-2; D unclear. Germline assignment: CDR1 MDHEN and CDR2 SYDVKM. The CDR3 runs 14 residues. V was clipped by 5 bases and J by 7 bases, with 14 bases between them. Here the CDR3 reads CASSPTYAGGELFF. CDR3 in DNA: TGTGCCAGCAGTCCGACTTATGCTGGCGGGGAGCTGTTTTTT.

V is TRBV9 and J is TRBJ1-2; 8 nucleotides agree with TRBD1. V dropped 5 bases and J dropped 8; count of bases not matched to a gene: 2. The CDR3 runs to 11 residues. CDR1 is SGDLS and CDR2 is YYNGEE in the germline V gene. CDR3 DNA: TGTGCCAGCAGGCAGGGGGCCGGCTACACCTTC. Residues: CASRQGAGYTF.

With respect to this clone: This CDR3 is also generated by other DNA sequences in the sample. The V call is TRBV6-6, the J call TRBJ1-1; tentatively, D is TRBD1 (5 bases). From germline, CDR1 is MNHNY and CDR2 SVGAGI (reference sequence). CDR3 length equals 16 residues. The V end was cut by 0 bases, the J end by 2 bases, with 13 bases between. CDR3 region: CASSYSISTANTEAFF. In nucleotides, the CDR3 is TGTGCCAGCAGTTACTCGATCTCGACAGCCAACACTGAAGCTTTCTTT.

The chain employs TRBV5-5 and TRBJ2-3, with D possibly being TRBD2 (5 bases). With 4 bases removed from V and 2 bases from J, the gap between germline ends came to 11 bases. The germline CDR1 and CDR2 sequences are SGHKS and YYEKEE (reference sequence). This CDR3 spans 14 amino acids. The CDR3 protein is CASSPREFTDTQYF. Here the CDR3 DNA reads TGTGCCAGCAGCCCAAGGGAGTTCACAGATACGCAGTATTTT.

CDR3 DNA sequence: TGTGCCACCAGCAGAGAAGGGCAGGGAGGCACTGAAGCTTTCTTT. It translates to CATSREGQGGTEAFF. This chain uses TRBV15 with TRBJ1-1; tentatively, D is TRBD1 (5 bases). The CDR3 runs to 15 residues. Between the trimmed V and J ends, which lost 0 bases and 4 bases, there was a span of 12 bases. CDR1 LNHNV and CDR2 YYDKDF come from the germline V gene (reference sequence).

The J gene is TRBJ1-2, the V gene TRBV30; 12 bases are shared with TRBD1. After removal of 5 bases from V and 6 bases from J, the junction contained 4 bases not matched to a gene. CDR1 and CDR2 (germline): GTSNPN, SVGIG (reference sequence). The CDR3 consists of 13 residues. CDR3: CAWLGQGADGYTF. CDR3 DNA sequence: TGTGCCTGGCTGGGACAGGGGGCGGATGGCTACACCTTC.

The rearrangement links TRBV18 to TRBJ1-5; 10 nucleotides align to TRBD1. CDR1 and CDR2 from the germline V gene are KGHSH and LQKENI. The CDR3 length is 16 residues. V gave up 3 bases and J gave up 6 bases; unmatched junction bases: 8. This chain's CDR3 is CASSPGQGLGTQPQHF. The CDR3 DNA follows: TGTGCCAGCTCACCGGGACAGGGGTTGGGGACTCAGCCCCAGCATTTT.

This rearrangement joins TRBV7-6 to TRBJ2-7; weak D call: TRBD2 (5 bases). There are 14 residues in the CDR3. V shed 1 base and J shed 3 bases, with 10 bases lying between them. Germline V gene data show CDR1 as SGHVS and CDR2 as FNYEAQ. CDR3: CASSLVGEGYEQYF. In DNA, the CDR3 is TGTGCCAGCAGCTTAGTCGGAGAGGGCTACGAGCAGTACTTC.

In nucleotides, the CDR3 is TGCGCCAGCAGCCAAGATGGACTAGTCCCAGAGACCCAGTACTTC. Protein: CASSQDGLVPETQYF. The V gene is TRBV4-1, the J gene TRBJ2-5; TRBD2 agrees at 7 bases. Germline V gene lookup returns CDR1 MGHRA and CDR2 YSYEKL. CDR3 size: 15 residues. J gave up 4 bases and V 0 bases, and 5 bases lay outside the gene matches.

The genes are TRBV11-1 and TRBJ2-7, with D perhaps matching TRBD2 (5 bases). This CDR3 region has 14 residues. The V and J ends lost 1 base and 5 bases respectively, with 12 bases between them. Looked up from germline, CDR1 is SGHAT and CDR2 is FQDESV (reference sequence). CDR3 loop: CASSLEVGGHEQYF. Written as DNA, the CDR3 is TGTGCCAGCAGCTTAGAGGTAGGAGGCCACGAGCAGTACTTC.